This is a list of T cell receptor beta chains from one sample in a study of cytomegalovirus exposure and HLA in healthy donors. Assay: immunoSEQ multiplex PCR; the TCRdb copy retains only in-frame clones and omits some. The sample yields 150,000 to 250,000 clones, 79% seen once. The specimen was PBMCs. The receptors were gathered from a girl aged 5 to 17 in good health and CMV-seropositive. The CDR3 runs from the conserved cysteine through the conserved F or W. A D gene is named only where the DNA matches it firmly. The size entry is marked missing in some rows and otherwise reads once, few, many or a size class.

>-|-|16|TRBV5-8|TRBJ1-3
CASSYRTGLSGNTIYF
TGTGCCAGCAGCTACCGGACGGGACTCTCTGGAAACACCATATATTTT
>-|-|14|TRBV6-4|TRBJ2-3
CASKDREETDTQYF
TGTGCCAGCAAAGACAGGGAGGAGACAGATACGCAGTATTTT
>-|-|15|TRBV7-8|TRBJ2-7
CASSLAVGLQNGQYF
TGTGCCAGCAGCTTAGCGGTAGGACTTCAAAACGGGCAGTACTTC
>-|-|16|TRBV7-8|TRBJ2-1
CASSPITGWADNEQFF
TGTGCCAGCAGCCCAATTACAGGGTGGGCGGACAATGAGCAGTTCTTC
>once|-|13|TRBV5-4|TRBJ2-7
CASSLQGTYEQYF
TGTGCCAGCAGCTTGCAGGGAACCTACGAGCAGTACTTC
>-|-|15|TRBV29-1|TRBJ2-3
CSATGWGGGTDTQYF
TGCAGCGCAACAGGGTGGGGAGGGGGCACAGATACGCAGTATTTT
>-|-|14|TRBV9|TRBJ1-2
CASSVDQGGYGYTF
TGTGCCAGCAGCGTAGATCAGGGTGGGTATGGCTACACCTTC
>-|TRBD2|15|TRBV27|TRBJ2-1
CASRFKRGGSNEQFF
TGTGCCAGCAGGTTCAAGCGGGGGGGCTCCAATGAGCAGTTCTTC
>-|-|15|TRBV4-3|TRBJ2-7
CASSQDAGPSYEQYF
TGCGCCAGCAGCCAAGATGCGGGGCCTTCCTACGAGCAGTACTTC
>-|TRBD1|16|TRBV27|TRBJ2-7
CASSPARDRIPFEQYF
TGTGCCAGCAGTCCTGCCCGGGACAGGATCCCTTTTGAGCAGTACTTC
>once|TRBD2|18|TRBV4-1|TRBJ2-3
CASSPQKGARGDTDTQYF
TGCGCCAGCAGCCCCCAGAAGGGTGCGCGGGGGGACACAGATACGCAGTATTTT
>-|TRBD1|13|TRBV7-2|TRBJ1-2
CASSTGTGNGYTF
TGTGCCAGCAGCACCGGGACAGGAAATGGCTACACCTTC
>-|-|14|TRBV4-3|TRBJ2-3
CASSLRTDEHRQYF
TGCGCCAGCAGCTTGCGGACAGATGAACACAGGCAGTATTTT
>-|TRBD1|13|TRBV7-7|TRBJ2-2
CASRQGNAGELFF
TGTGCCAGCAGACAGGGGAATGCCGGGGAGCTGTTTTTT
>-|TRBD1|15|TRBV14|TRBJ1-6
CASSQNRGWGSPLHF
TGTGCCAGCAGCCAAAACAGGGGGTGGGGTTCACCCCTCCACTTT
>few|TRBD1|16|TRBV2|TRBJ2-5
CASSGRDRVRTETQYF
TGTGCCAGCAGTGGGAGGGACAGGGTAAGAACGGAGACCCAGTACTTC
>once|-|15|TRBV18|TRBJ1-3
CASSPLGVPGNTIYF
TGTGCCAGCTCACCACTCGGGGTCCCTGGAAACACCATATATTTT
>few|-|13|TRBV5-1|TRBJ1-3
CASSPGSGNTIYF
TGCGCCAGCAGCCCCGGGTCTGGAAACACCATATATTTT
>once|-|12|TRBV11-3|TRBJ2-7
CASSWGGYEQYF
TGTGCCAGCAGCTGGGGCGGCTACGAGCAGTACTTC
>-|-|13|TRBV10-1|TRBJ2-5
CASSPQGEETQYF
TGCGCCAGCAGTCCCCAGGGTGAGGAGACCCAGTACTTC
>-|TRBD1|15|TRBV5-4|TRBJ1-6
CASSQGDRGGSPLHF
TGTGCCAGCAGCCAAGGGGACAGGGGAGGATCACCCCTCCACTTT
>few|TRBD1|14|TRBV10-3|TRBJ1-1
CAISAMDRATEAFF
TGTGCCATCAGTGCGATGGACAGGGCAACTGAAGCTTTCTTT
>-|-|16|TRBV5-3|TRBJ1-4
CARSLLSGGWNEKLFF
TGTGCCAGAAGCTTGTTGTCGGGGGGATGGAATGAAAAACTGTTTTTT
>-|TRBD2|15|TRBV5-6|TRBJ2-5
CASSPWGAGGETQYF
TGTGCCAGCAGCCCCTGGGGAGCGGGGGGAGAGACCCAGTACTTC
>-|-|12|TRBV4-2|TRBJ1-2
CASQAGNYGYTF
TGTGCCAGCCAGGCCGGCAACTATGGCTACACCTTC
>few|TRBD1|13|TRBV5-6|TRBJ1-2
CASSLGQGAGYTF
TGTGCCAGCAGCCTGGGACAGGGGGCAGGCTACACCTTC
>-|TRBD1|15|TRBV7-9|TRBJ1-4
CASSPGQGTNEKLFF
TGTGCCAGCAGTCCGGGACAGGGTACTAATGAAAAACTGTTTTTT
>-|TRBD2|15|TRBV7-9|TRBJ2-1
CASSLAGTSLNEQFF
TGTGCCAGCAGCTTAGCCGGGACTAGCCTTAATGAGCAGTTCTTC
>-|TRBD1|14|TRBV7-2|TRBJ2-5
CASSRRTGEETQYF
TGTGCCAGCAGCCGCAGGACAGGCGAAGAGACCCAGTACTTC
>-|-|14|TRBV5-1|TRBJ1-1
CASKWDNLNTEAFF
TGCGCCAGCAAATGGGACAACTTGAACACTGAAGCTTTCTTT
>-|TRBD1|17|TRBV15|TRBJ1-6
CATSRPLTGSDNSPLHF
TGTGCCACCAGCAGACCTTTGACAGGGAGCGATAATTCACCCCTCCACTTT
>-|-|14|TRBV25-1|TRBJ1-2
CASSEYGADYGYTF
TGTGCCAGCAGTGAATATGGGGCGGACTATGGCTACACCTTC
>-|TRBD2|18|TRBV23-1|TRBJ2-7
CASSQPPLAGDPSYEQYF
TGCGCCAGCAGTCAACCCCCATTAGCGGGGGACCCTTCCTACGAGCAGTACTTC
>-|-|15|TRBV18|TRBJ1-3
CASSPVGDSGNTIYF
TGTGCCAGCTCACCCGTAGGGGACTCTGGAAACACCATATATTTT
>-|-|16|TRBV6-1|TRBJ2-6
CASSGGTGSGANVLTF
TGTGCCAGCAGTGGAGGAACAGGGAGCGGGGCCAACGTCCTGACTTTC
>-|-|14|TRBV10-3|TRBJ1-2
CAIWEGLLNYGYTF
TGTGCCATCTGGGAGGGCCTCCTTAACTATGGCTACACCTTC
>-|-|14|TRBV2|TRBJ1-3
CASPNPSSGNTIYF
TGTGCCAGCCCAAATCCCAGCTCTGGAAACACCATATATTTT
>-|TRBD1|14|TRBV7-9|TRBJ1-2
CASSSGQGAYGYTF
TGTGCCAGCAGCTCAGGACAGGGGGCCTATGGCTACACCTTC
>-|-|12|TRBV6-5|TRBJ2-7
CASRRENYEQYF
TGTGCCAGCAGGAGGGAAAACTACGAGCAGTACTTC
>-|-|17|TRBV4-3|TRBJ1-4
CASSQGRDTSRIEKLFF
TGCGCCAGCAGCCAAGGCCGGGACACCTCAAGAATCGAAAAACTGTTTTTT
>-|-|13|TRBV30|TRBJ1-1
CAWSVAGNTEAFF
TGTGCCTGGAGTGTAGCCGGTAACACTGAAGCTTTCTTT
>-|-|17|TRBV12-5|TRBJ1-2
CASGLVSGLMPNYGYTF
TGTGCTAGTGGTTTGGTATCAGGGTTAATGCCTAACTATGGCTACACCTTC
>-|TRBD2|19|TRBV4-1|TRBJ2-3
CASSQDPGERGGIADTQYF
TGCGCCAGCAGCCAAGATCCTGGAGAGCGGGGGGGAATTGCAGATACGCAGTATTTT
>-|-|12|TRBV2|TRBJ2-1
CASSGGENEQFF
TGTGCCAGCAGTGGGGGGGAGAATGAGCAGTTCTTC
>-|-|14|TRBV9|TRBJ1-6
CASSLREDNSPLHF
TGTGCCAGCAGCCTTAGGGAGGATAATTCACCCCTCCACTTT
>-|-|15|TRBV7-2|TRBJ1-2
CASSLDRNLNYGYTF
TGTGCCAGCAGCCTTGACAGAAATTTAAACTATGGCTACACCTTC